These 23 T cell receptor beta chains were sequenced from one sample in a study of regulatory T cells in long-lasting Graves disease. Building the TCR beta libraries relied on iRepertoire HTBI primers, and CDR3 regions underwent Arm-PCR. Via MiXCR, TCRdb re-called the multiplex PCR reads, giving one row per CDR3 protein. The table lists roughly 300,000 distinct CDR3 sequences, more than 20% of them singletons. Documented time point: persistent/refractory GD, antithyroid drugs over 5 years with positive TRAb. PBMC RNA was the source of the TCR library. The source material was peripheral blood mononuclear cells (PBMCs), sampled when the disease was refractory, from a patient treated with antithyroid drugs. The receptor set was obtained from a female donor with Graves disease.

The chain combines TRBV28 with TRBJ1-3; D is ambiguous. Trimming left V 6 bases short and J 5 bases short, with 2 bases between. Germline V gives CDR1 MDHEN, CDR2 SYDVKM. The CDR3 spans 10 residues. The CDR3 here is CASRRNTIYF. The CDR3 nucleotides read TGTGCCAGCAGGAGAAACACCATATATTTT.

V and J are TRBV29-1 and TRBJ2-1, with TRBD2 matching 13 bases. Per the germline V gene, CDR1 is SQVTM and CDR2 is ANQGSEA. The V segment lost 5 bases and the J segment 9 bases; nucleotides outside the gene matches: 4. The CDR3 extends over 13 amino acids. This CDR3 reads CSVRTSGSVEQFF. The CDR3 DNA follows: TGCAGCGTTAGGACTAGCGGGAGTGTTGAGCAGTTCTTC.

This clonotype occurred many times. The rearrangement joins TRBV5-1 to TRBJ1-4; D is unresolved. There are 15 residues in the CDR3. The V and J ends lost 7 bases and 4 bases respectively, with 17 bases between them. Germline V gives CDR1 SGHRS, CDR2 YFSETQ. CDR3 loop: CASSPRSTSNEKLFF. Written as DNA, the CDR3 is TGCGCCAGCTCCCCCCGCTCAACTAGTAATGAAAAACTGTTTTTT.

J is TRBJ2-3 and V is TRBV7-9; 7 nucleotides agree with TRBD2. Trimming took 11 bases from V and 2 from J; bases not matched to a gene: 7. The CDR3 spans 13 residues. The germline V gene has CDR1 SEHNR and CDR2 FQNEAQ (reference sequence). The CDR3, as DNA: TGTGCCGGGGTGAGCGGGAACACAGATACGCAGTATTTT. This codes for CAGVSGNTDTQYF.

Points on this clonotype: A much bigger clone sits one base away, suggesting this may be a read error. Because the CDR3 is missing its conserved closing phenylalanine or tryptophan, this is likely a read error. The V call is TRBV30, the J call TRBJ1-1, with D possibly TRBD1 on 6 matching bases. This CDR3 is built from 15 residues. The germline gives CDR1 GTSNPN, CDR2 SVGIG (reference sequence). Trimming left V 8 bases short and J 4 bases short, with 23 bases between. As DNA, the CDR3 is TGTGCCCTCGACAAGACCAGGGGAGATAGCACTGAAGCTTTCATT. Translation: CALDKTRGDSTEAFI.

In its sample, this clonotype was seen a few times. The chain employs TRBV18 and TRBJ2-6, with no clear D. Per the germline V gene, CDR1 is KGHSH and CDR2 is LQKENI. Trimming shortened V by 1 base and J by 1 base, and 11 bases separated the two germline ends. This CDR3 has 17 amino acids. CDR3 DNA sequence: TGTGCCAGCTCACCACGGGCCGCGGTGTCTGGGGCCAACGTCCTGACTTTC. Translation: CASSPRAAVSGANVLTF.

There are a few counts of this clonotype. V usage is TRBV20-1 and J usage is TRBJ2-7, with 12 nucleotides matching TRBD1. Germline V gene data show CDR1 as DFQATT and CDR2 as SNEGSKA (reference sequence). CDR3 length equals 14 residues. Trimming removed 4 bases from V and 6 bases from J; junction bases left unmatched: 7. CDR3: CSAKPGTGGREQYF. In nucleotides, the CDR3 is TGCAGTGCTAAACCGGGGACAGGGGGCCGCGAGCAGTACTTC.

In its sample, this clonotype was seen many times. This chain links TRBV28 with TRBJ1-1; D not resolved. CDR3 length equals 13 residues. CDR1 is MDHEN and CDR2 is SYDVKM in the germline V gene. Deletions cut 1 base from V and 6 bases from J, with 9 bases between. The CDR3 nucleotides are TGTGCCAGCAGTTTATATACAGAGGCTGAAGCTTTCTTT. This translates into CASSLYTEAEAFF.

This clonotype has a handful of counts. J is TRBJ1-1 and V is TRBV7-3, with D uncertain. Trimming stripped 7 bases from V and 3 bases from J, with 18 bases between. Germline V lookup: CDR1 SGHTA, CDR2 FQGTGA. The CDR3 consists of 15 residues. The CDR3 region is CASTLVRLADTEAFF. CDR3 sequence (DNA): TGTGCCAGCACCCTGGTGAGGCTGGCGGACACTGAAGCTTTCTTT.

Turning to this clonotype: This may stem from a read error, because a much larger clone lies one nucleotide away. V gene TRBV6-2 or TRBV6-3 combines with J gene TRBJ2-7; TRBD1 matches at 9 bases. Germline V gives CDR1 MNHEY, CDR2 SVGEGT. V lost 6 bases to trimming and J lost 0 bases; unmatched junction nucleotides: 15. The CDR3 is made up of 18 amino acids. This CDR3 is CASSYRDRVPISSYEQYF. The CDR3 nucleotides are TGTGCCAGCAGCTACCGGGACAGGGTTCCTATCAGCTCCTACGAGCAGTACTTC.

The chain couples TRBV12-3 or TRBV12-4 to TRBJ2-2; no definite D call. The CDR3 totals 15 residues. Trimming shortened V by 5 bases and J by 4 bases, and 14 bases separated the two germline ends. This CDR3 reads CASSRLAQSTGELFF. In DNA, the CDR3 is TGTGCCAGCAGTCGACTCGCCCAGAGCACCGGGGAGCTGTTTTTT.

The chain uses TRBV7-2 and TRBJ2-1; 8 positions match TRBD2. Unmatched junction bases numbered 8, after V lost 4 bases and J lost 9 bases. Germline assignment: CDR1 SGHTA and CDR2 FQGNSA. This CDR3 region has 14 residues. Here the CDR3 reads CASSSSGRVGEQFF. Written as DNA, the CDR3 is TGTGCCAGCAGCTCCAGCGGGAGAGTGGGTGAGCAGTTCTTC.

Only a few counts were recorded for this clonotype. This chain links TRBV28 with TRBJ2-2; TRBD2 matches at 11 bases. The CDR3 is made up of 18 amino acids. Trimming took 7 bases from V and 5 from J; bases not matched to a gene: 15. Germline-derived CDR1 and CDR2 are MDHEN and SYDVKM. The CDR3 DNA reads as TGTGCCAGCACCTCACCGGGTAGCGGGAGGGCCAGGACCGGGGAGCTGTTTTTT. Residues: CASTSPGSGRARTGELFF.

This chain uses TRBV20-1 with TRBJ2-7, with D possibly matching TRBD1 (6 bases). CDR3 length: 14 residues. The V end lost 6 bases, the J end lost 7 bases, and 22 bases lay between the germline ends. CDR1 DFQATT and CDR2 SNEGSKA come from the germline V gene (reference sequence). CDR3 amino acids: CSAPREGGAGEQYF. The CDR3 region has the DNA TGCAGTGCCCCCCGGGAAGGGGGAGCTGGGGAGCAGTACTTC.

This clonotype has ten or more counts. The rearrangement uses TRBV2 and TRBJ2-1, with D unclear. Germline-derived CDR1 and CDR2 are SNHLY and FYNNEI. V dropped 4 bases and J dropped 9 bases, with 10 bases sitting between them. The CDR3 has 12 residues. Here the CDR3 DNA reads TGTGCCAGCAGTGTGGTGCGTGGTGAGCAGTTCTTC. Amino acids: CASSVVRGEQFF.

This clonotype was counted ten times or more. The rearrangement joins TRBV29-1 to TRBJ1-4, with D unresolved. This CDR3 contains 13 residues. Germline CDR1 SQVTM, CDR2 ANQGSEA. Trimming removed 0 bases from V and 8 bases from J, with 10 bases in between. The DNA for the CDR3 is TGCAGCGTTGAAGATCCGATCGGAGAAAAACTGTTTTTT. It specifies CSVEDPIGEKLFF.

This rearrangement joins TRBV7-8 to TRBJ2-2; D remains ambiguous. From germline, CDR1 is SGHVS and CDR2 FQNEAQ. The V end lost 1 base, the J end lost 6 bases, and 6 bases lay between the germline ends. This CDR3 contains 13 residues. The CDR3: CASSLVWSGELFF. The CDR3 nucleotides are TGTGCCAGCAGCTTAGTGTGGTCCGGGGAGCTGTTTTTT.

This clonotype was seen a few times. The V gene is TRBV27, the J gene TRBJ2-2, with 9 bases matching TRBD2. The length of the CDR3 is 15 residues. Germline loops: CDR1 MNHEY, CDR2 SMNVEV (reference sequence). Trimming removed 6 bases from V and 3 bases from J; junction bases left unmatched: 5. The CDR3 bases are TGTGCCAGCAGACTTAGCGGGAGCTACACCGGGGAGCTGTTTTTT. Amino acid sequence: CASRLSGSYTGELFF.

The chain recombines TRBV7-3 with TRBJ2-1, with 9 bases lining up with TRBD2. The germline CDR1 and CDR2 sequences are SGHTA and FQGTGA. CDR3 length: 15 residues. V was pared by 4 bases and J by 4 bases, with 5 bases of the junction left unmatched. CDR3 residues: CASSSSSGSYNEQFF. Written as DNA, the CDR3 is TGTGCCAGCAGCTCTAGTAGCGGGAGTTACAATGAGCAGTTCTTC.

V usage is TRBV4-3 and J usage is TRBJ2-7; 12 nucleotides line up with TRBD2. This CDR3 region has 15 residues. Germline CDR1 is LGHNA and CDR2 is YSLEER. With V trimmed by 3 bases and J by 2 bases, 2 bases remained unmatched. In DNA, the CDR3 is TGCGCCAGCAGCCACAGACTAGCGGGGGCCTACGAGCAGTACTTC. As protein: CASSHRLAGAYEQYF.

This clonotype was recorded at least ten times. This CDR3 is CASSFDNYGYTF. In DNA form, the CDR3 reads TGTGCCAGCAGTTTCGATAACTATGGCTACACCTTC. V usage is TRBV6-5 and J usage is TRBJ1-2; D ambiguous. This CDR3 comprises 12 residues. V was clipped by 4 bases and J by 1 base, with 4 bases between them. Germline CDR1 is MNHEY and CDR2 is SVGAGI.

The rearrangement uses TRBV19 and TRBJ1-5; weak D call: TRBD1 (5 bases). The CDR3 contains 13 residues. Germline loops: CDR1 LNHDA, CDR2 SQIVND (reference sequence). Trimming shortened V by 7 bases and J by 4 bases, and 11 bases separated the two germline ends. The CDR3 region has the DNA TGTGCCAGTAATCGACAGCAGAATCAGCCCCAGCATTTT. Amino acid sequence: CASNRQQNQPQHF.

This clonotype has a count of ten or more. V and J are TRBV2 and TRBJ2-1; maybe TRBD2 (7 bases). V shed 0 bases and J shed 2 bases, with 8 bases lying between them. The germline CDR1 and CDR2 sequences are SNHLY and FYNNEI. CDR3 length equals 15 residues. CDR3 sequence reads: CASSEAGGAYNEQFF. CDR3 bases: TGTGCCAGCAGTGAAGCAGGGGGGGCCTACAATGAGCAGTTCTTC. Based on the CDR3 plus reference TRBV2 and TRBJ2-1, the full variable domain is EPEVTQTPSHQVTQMGQEVILRCVPISNHLYFYWYRQILGQKVEFLVSFYNNEISEKSEIFDDQFSVERPDGSNFTLKIRSTKLEDSAMYFCASSEAGGAYNEQFFGPGTRLTVL.